This entry concerns a single T cell receptor beta chain. Antigen: not known. The study ran its PCR with 60 Vbeta and 13 Jbeta primers. Method: immunoSEQ multiplex PCR; TCRdb's copy keeps in-frame clones and lacks some. The sample has approximately 130,000 clones, approximately 79% seen once. Trimming removed 6 bases from V and 6 bases from J; junction bases left unmatched: 5. This CDR3 comprises 12 residues. Germline CDR1 reads MNHNS; CDR2 reads SASEGT. The sample belongs to a study of cytomegalovirus exposure and HLA in healthy donors. Notes on the study in general: According to an earlier analysis, most TCR beta V segments yielded productive rearrangements about 90% or about 30% of the time. With later analysis, a missense DCLRE1C variant became linked to TCR beta V- and J-gene trimming. The study found most TCR sequences rare, yet found some public TCRs in many donors.

The sequence came from a male donor in good health and CMV-seronegative. This chain connects TRBV6-1 to TRBJ2-7, with 7 bases identical to TRBD1. The sequenced sample consisted of PBMCs. In nucleotides, the CDR3 is TGTGCCAGCAGATACAACAGGGGCGAGCAGTACTTC. Residues: CASRYNRGEQYF.